This TCR beta chain appears in the sequencing data of a study of cytomegalovirus exposure and HLA in healthy donors. The PCR made use of 60 Vbeta and 13 Jbeta primers. This table comes from immunoSEQ multiplex PCR, and its TCRdb copy is limited to in-frame clones, with some not included. This sample has roughly 180,000 clones, with 60% to 85% found just once. Trimming at V came to 1 base and at J to 8 bases, leaving 7 bases not matched to a gene. CDR1 and CDR2 (germline): MGHRA, YSYEKL. This CDR3 spans 16 amino acids. Points from the study as a whole: Judged likely to be a sequencing artifact was a cluster of highly shared sequence variants. Productive status was seen about 87% or about 30% of the time for most TCR beta V segments in an earlier analysis. Trimming of TCR beta V- and J-genes showed a link, identified in a later analysis, to a missense DCLRE1C variant. Some V segments (TRBV6-2 and TRBV6-3 among them) were excluded as indistinguishable.

Remarks on this clone: Its target is unknown.

Sequencing input: PBMCs. The J gene is TRBJ1-6, the V gene TRBV4-1; 8 bases are shared with TRBD1. The clonotype was recovered from a female donor in good health and CMV-seronegative. The CDR3 DNA is TGCGCCAGCAGCCAAGGGCTCAGGGGGCCACATTCACCCCTCCACTTT. Translating it yields CASSQGLRGPHSPLHF.